A selection of T cell receptor beta chains follows, all from one sample in a study of T cell responses to AZD1222 COVID-19 vaccine. The table came from immunoSEQ multiplex PCR; TCRdb's copy has only in-frame clones and leaves some out. The repertoire holds some 96,000 clones, approximately 88% seen once, with around 14% in the top ten. The material sequenced was peripheral blood, taken 28 days after the second AZD1222 dose. These TCRs come from an adult who received the AZD1222 COVID-19 vaccine. CDR3s include the opening cysteine and the closing phenylalanine or tryptophan. D genes are given only for firm matches. Clone size, where shown, is once, few, many, or a class for clones that have expanded.

v_gene	abundance	j_gene	d_gene	CDR3aa	CDR3nt
TRBV27	once	TRBJ1-2	.	CASSLQGNYGYTF	TGTGCCAGCAGTTTGCAGGGAAACTATGGCTACACCTTC
TRBV6-5	.	TRBJ2-7	.	CASLSPFSYEQYF	TGTGCAAGCCTCTCTCCGTTTTCCTACGAGCAGTACTTC
TRBV7-2	.	TRBJ2-5	.	CASSYHTGTQYF	TGTGCCAGCAGCTACCACACGGGGACCCAGTACTTC
TRBV5-1	.	TRBJ2-1	.	CASSLRTLLVEQFF	TGCGCCAGCAGCCTACGGACCCTCCTGGTCGAGCAGTTCTTC
TRBV27	once	TRBJ2-1	TRBD2	CASSFLSSGGHSYNEQFF	TGTGCCAGCAGCTTCCTTTCTAGCGGGGGCCACTCCTACAATGAGCAGTTCTTC
TRBV11-3	.	TRBJ2-1	.	CASSLEGVSEQFF	TGTGCCAGCAGCTTAGAGGGGGTGAGTGAGCAGTTCTTC
TRBV19	.	TRBJ2-5	TRBD1	CASSYGQAGEETQYF	TGTGCCAGTAGTTACGGACAGGCCGGAGAAGAGACCCAGTACTTC
TRBV11-2	.	TRBJ2-5	.	CASSHGREETQYF	TGTGCCAGCAGCCATGGACGGGAGGAGACCCAGTACTTC
TRBV27	.	TRBJ1-1	.	CASAPRTNTEAFF	TGTGCCAGTGCCCCTAGGACGAACACTGAAGCTTTCTTT
TRBV6-6	.	TRBJ2-2	TRBD1	CASSYSGQRTGELFF	TGTGCCAGCAGTTACTCGGGACAGCGCACCGGGGAGCTGTTTTTT
TRBV28	.	TRBJ1-1	TRBD1	CASRYTGGTEAFF	TGTGCCAGCAGATATACAGGGGGCACTGAAGCTTTCTTT
TRBV12-3/TRBV12-4	.	TRBJ2-7	.	CASSLARVRYF	TGTGCCAGCAGTTTAGCGCGGGTGCGGTACTTC
TRBV2	.	TRBJ1-5	TRBD1	CASSPGQAGQPQHF	TGTGCCAGCAGTCCAGGACAGGCGGGGCAGCCCCAGCATTTT
TRBV29-1	.	TRBJ1-2	.	CSAGTPSNYGYTF	TGCAGCGCCGGGACACCATCTAACTATGGCTACACCTTC
TRBV6-5	.	TRBJ2-6	.	CASSQGAGANVLTF	TGTGCCAGCAGTCAGGGCGCTGGGGCCAACGTCCTGACTTTC
TRBV5-1	.	TRBJ2-5	TRBD2	CASSLDVSGAGETQYF	TGCGCCAGCAGCTTGGATGTGAGCGGGGCAGGAGAGACCCAGTACTTC
TRBV13	.	TRBJ2-7	TRBD2	CASRRGLAGVLEQYF	TGTGCCAGCAGACGGGGACTAGCGGGAGTGCTGGAGCAGTACTTC
TRBV5-6	few	TRBJ2-3	.	CASSLVARWGTDTQYF	TGTGCCAGCAGCTTGGTGGCCCGATGGGGCACAGATACGCAGTATTTT
TRBV3-1/TRBV3-2	.	TRBJ1-1	.	CASSQRILTGVAFF	TGTGCCAGCAGCCAGAGGATACTTACAGGTGTAGCTTTCTTT
TRBV6-1	.	TRBJ1-3	.	CASSEGPVGGRSGNTIYF	TGTGCCAGCAGTGAAGGGCCCGTGGGGGGAAGGTCTGGAAACACCATATATTTT
TRBV24-1	.	TRBJ1-2	.	CATSDLQTRTVRGYTF	TGTGCCACCAGTGATTTACAGACAAGGACGGTTCGTGGCTACACCTTC
TRBV7-6	.	TRBJ2-3	TRBD2	CASSLAGGGPTDTQYF	TGTGCCAGCAGCTTAGCTGGCGGGGGGCCCACAGATACGCAGTATTTT
TRBV6-5	.	TRBJ1-3	.	CAIRGASSGNTIYF	TGTGCCATCCGGGGGGCCTCCTCTGGAAACACCATATATTTT
TRBV7-9	.	TRBJ1-5	TRBD1	CASSLGIGQGGQPQHF	TGTGCCAGCAGCTTGGGGATCGGACAGGGGGGCCAGCCCCAGCATTTT
TRBV19	.	TRBJ2-1	TRBD1	CASSPYRQGIEQFF	TGTGCCAGTAGTCCCTATCGACAGGGCATTGAGCAGTTCTTC
TRBV7-9	many	TRBJ2-1	.	CASSRTETNEQFF	TGTGCCAGCAGTCGGACAGAAACCAATGAGCAGTTCTTC
TRBV18	.	TRBJ1-1	.	CASSQTNGNTEAFF	TGTGCCAGCTCACAAACGAATGGGAACACTGAAGCTTTCTTT
TRBV27	.	TRBJ2-1	TRBD2	CASSPGAGVSYNEQFF	TGTGCCAGCAGTCCCGGGGCGGGAGTATCATACAATGAGCAGTTCTTC
TRBV20-1	.	TRBJ2-7	TRBD2	CSASEDTGGYEQYF	TGCAGTGCTAGTGAAGACACGGGGGGCTACGAGCAGTACTTC
TRBV6-1	few	TRBJ1-3	.	CASSGGPDYSSGNTIYF	TGTGCCAGCAGTGGCGGGCCAGACTATAGCTCTGGAAACACCATATATTTT
TRBV4-1	.	TRBJ2-2	.	CASSQRQGNTGELFF	TGCGCCAGCAGCCAAAGGCAGGGAAACACCGGGGAGCTGTTTTTT
TRBV6-5	.	TRBJ1-1	.	CASRGPAEAFF	TGTGCCAGCAGGGGCCCTGCTGAAGCTTTCTTT
TRBV11-2	.	TRBJ1-1	.	CASSLDWMANTEAFF	TGTGCCAGCAGCTTAGATTGGATGGCGAACACTGAAGCTTTCTTT
TRBV6-2/TRBV6-3	.	TRBJ2-7	.	CASSYSGGTFEQYF	TGTGCCAGCAGTTACTCGGGTGGGACATTCGAGCAGTACTTC
TRBV5-6	.	TRBJ2-1	.	CASSLGPGNSYNEQFF	TGTGCCAGCAGCTTGGGTCCGGGTAATTCCTACAATGAGCAGTTCTTC
TRBV1	.	TRBJ1-2	.	CTSSQGTVGFYGYTF	TGCACCAGCAGCCAAGGGACAGTAGGGTTCTATGGCTACACCTTC
TRBV18	.	TRBJ2-2	.	CASSRGDGATGELFF	TGTGCCAGCTCACGGGGGGACGGAGCCACCGGGGAGCTGTTTTTT
TRBV4-3	.	TRBJ1-5	.	CASSQDLMAGTNQPQHF	TGCGCCAGCAGCCAAGATCTGATGGCAGGGACAAATCAGCCCCAGCATTTT
TRBV9	.	TRBJ1-4	.	CASSVAAATNEKLFF	TGTGCCAGCAGCGTAGCGGCAGCAACTAATGAAAAACTGTTTTTT
TRBV19	.	TRBJ1-1	.	CASRLQGLDTEAFF	TGTGCCAGTAGGCTACAGGGTCTGGACACTGAAGCTTTCTTT
TRBV5-6	.	TRBJ2-5	TRBD2	CASSLEGLAPETQYF	TGTGCCAGCAGCTTGGAGGGACTAGCCCCCGAGACCCAGTACTTC
TRBV3-1/TRBV3-2	.	TRBJ2-7	TRBD1	CASSPGTGFYEQYF	TGTGCCAGCAGCCCCGGGACAGGGTTCTACGAGCAGTACTTC
TRBV18	.	TRBJ1-1	.	CASSPPENTEAFF	TGTGCCAGCTCACCCCCAGAGAACACTGAAGCTTTCTTT
TRBV21-1	.	TRBJ1-1	.	CASSNRDRGRLYEAFF	TGTGCCAGCAGCAACCGAGACAGGGGGCGCTTGTATGAAGCTTTCTTT